This T cell receptor beta chain came from a study of T cells in Graves' hyperthyroidism and ophthalmopathy. The CDR3 is 14 amino acids. Germline V gene sequence: CDR1 MGHDK, CDR2 SYGVNS. V lost 6 bases and J lost 2; bases outside the gene matches: 6. TCR beta CDR3 sequences were amplified from RNA transcripts. RT-PCR in the first round (using the HTBI primer set) targeted the TCR CDR3. TCRdb re-derived calls from the multiplex PCR reads in MiXCR, one entry per CDR3 protein. The sample has hundreds of thousands of distinct CDR3 sequences, 38% seen once. The sequence came from a man aged 18 to 30 with Graves' hyperthyroidism. Sequenced sample: blood. The chain recombines TRBV25-1 with TRBJ2-7; 8 bases line up with TRBD1. CDR3 protein: CASRPDRVTYEQYF. The CDR3, as DNA: TGTGCCAGCAGACCGGACAGGGTCACCTACGAGCAGTACTTC.